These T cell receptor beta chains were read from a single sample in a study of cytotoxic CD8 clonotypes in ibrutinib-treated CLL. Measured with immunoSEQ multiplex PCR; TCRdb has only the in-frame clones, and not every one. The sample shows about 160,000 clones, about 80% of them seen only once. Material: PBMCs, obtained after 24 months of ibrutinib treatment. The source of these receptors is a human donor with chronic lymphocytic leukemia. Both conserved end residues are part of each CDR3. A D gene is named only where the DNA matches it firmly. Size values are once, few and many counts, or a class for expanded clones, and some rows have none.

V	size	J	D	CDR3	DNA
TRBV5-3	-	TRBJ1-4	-	CARSLRALQGHINEKLFF	TGTGCCAGAAGCTTGCGTGCCCTACAGGGTCACATTAATGAAAAACTGTTTTTT
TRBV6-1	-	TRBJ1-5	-	CASNRALGEQPQHF	TGTGCCAGCAACCGGGCCTTGGGGGAACAGCCCCAGCATTTT
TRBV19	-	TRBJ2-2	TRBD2	CASTPGTSGGGELFF	TGTGCCAGTACCCCCGGGACTAGCGGGGGCGGGGAGCTGTTTTTT
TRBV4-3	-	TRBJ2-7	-	CASSQDLDTKLYEQYF	TGCGCCAGCAGCCAAGACCTGGACACCAAACTCTACGAGCAGTACTTC
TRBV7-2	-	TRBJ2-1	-	CASSYSADSSYNEQFF	TGTGCCAGCAGCTACTCAGCGGATAGCTCCTACAATGAGCAGTTCTTC
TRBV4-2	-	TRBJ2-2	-	CASSQGSAVPNTGELFF	TGTGCCAGCAGCCAAGGGTCGGCAGTACCAAACACCGGGGAGCTGTTTTTT
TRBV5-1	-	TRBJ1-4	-	CASSLYGVLATNEKLFF	TGCGCCAGCAGCTTGTATGGGGTACTGGCAACTAATGAAAAACTGTTTTTT
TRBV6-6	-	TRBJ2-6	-	CATLDWTGANVLTF	TGTGCCACCCTCGACTGGACTGGGGCCAACGTCCTGACTTTC
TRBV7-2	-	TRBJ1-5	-	CASSLDTPEPQHF	TGTGCCAGCAGCCTAGACACTCCAGAGCCCCAGCATTTT
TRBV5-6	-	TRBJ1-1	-	CASSFLGSVITEAFF	TGTGCCAGCAGCTTTTTAGGTTCGGTGATCACTGAAGCTTTCTTT
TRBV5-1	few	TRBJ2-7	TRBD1	CASSLRTGSEQYF	TGCGCCAGCAGCCTACGGACAGGGAGCGAGCAGTACTTC
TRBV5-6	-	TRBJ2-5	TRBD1	CASIRQGWETQYF	TGTGCCAGCATCCGACAGGGGTGGGAGACCCAGTACTTC